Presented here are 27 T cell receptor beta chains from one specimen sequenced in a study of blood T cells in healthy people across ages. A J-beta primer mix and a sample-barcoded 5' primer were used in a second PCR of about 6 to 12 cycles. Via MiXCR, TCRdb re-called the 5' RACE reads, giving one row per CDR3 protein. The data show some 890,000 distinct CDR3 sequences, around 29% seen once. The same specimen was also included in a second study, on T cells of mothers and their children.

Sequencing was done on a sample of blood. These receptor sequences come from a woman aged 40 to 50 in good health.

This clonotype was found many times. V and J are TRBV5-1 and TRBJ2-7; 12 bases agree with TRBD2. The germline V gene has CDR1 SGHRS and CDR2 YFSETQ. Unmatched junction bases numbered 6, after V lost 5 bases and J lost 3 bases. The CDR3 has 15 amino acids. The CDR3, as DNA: TGCGCCAGCAGAGCGACTAGCGGGGGCGGCTACGAGCAGTACTTC. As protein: CASRATSGGGYEQYF.

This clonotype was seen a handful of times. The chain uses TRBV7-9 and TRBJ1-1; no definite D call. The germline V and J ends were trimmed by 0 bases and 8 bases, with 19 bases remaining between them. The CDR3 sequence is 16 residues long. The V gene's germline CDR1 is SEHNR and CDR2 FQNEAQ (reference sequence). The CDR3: CASSLALREHWTEAFF. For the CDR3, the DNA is TGTGCCAGCAGCTTAGCGCTTCGGGAGCACTGGACCGAAGCTTTCTTT.

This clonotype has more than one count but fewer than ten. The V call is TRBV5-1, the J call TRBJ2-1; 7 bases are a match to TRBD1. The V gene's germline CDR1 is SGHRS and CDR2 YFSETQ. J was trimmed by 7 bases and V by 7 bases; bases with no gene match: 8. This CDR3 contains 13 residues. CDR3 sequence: CASGKQGWNEQFF. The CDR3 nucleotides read TGCGCCAGCGGAAAACAGGGGTGGAATGAGCAGTTCTTC.

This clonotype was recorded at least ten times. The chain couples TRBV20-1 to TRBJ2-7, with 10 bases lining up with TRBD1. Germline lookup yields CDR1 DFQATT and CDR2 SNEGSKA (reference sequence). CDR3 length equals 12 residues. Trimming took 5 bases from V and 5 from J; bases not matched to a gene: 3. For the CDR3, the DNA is TGCAGTGCTTTGGGACAGGGGAACGAGCAGTACTTC. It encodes CSALGQGNEQYF.

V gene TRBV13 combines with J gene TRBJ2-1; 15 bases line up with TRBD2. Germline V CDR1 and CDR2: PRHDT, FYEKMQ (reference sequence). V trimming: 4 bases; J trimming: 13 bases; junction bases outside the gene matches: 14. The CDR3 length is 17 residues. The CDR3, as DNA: TGTGCCAGCAGCTCCCTTGCCGGGACTAGCGGGGGGTCCGGTCAGTTCTTC. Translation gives CASSSLAGTSGGSGQFF.

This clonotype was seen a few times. For the CDR3, the DNA is TGTGCCACCAGCTCTACGGGAGGGGACGCCGAGCAGTACTTC. Protein sequence: CATSSTGGDAEQYF. V is TRBV24-1 and J is TRBJ2-5, with 8 positions matching TRBD2. The tail of the sequence fits TRBJ2-7 better, so the J call may be wrong. This CDR3 contains 14 residues. Germline assignment: CDR1 KGHDR and CDR2 SFDVKD.

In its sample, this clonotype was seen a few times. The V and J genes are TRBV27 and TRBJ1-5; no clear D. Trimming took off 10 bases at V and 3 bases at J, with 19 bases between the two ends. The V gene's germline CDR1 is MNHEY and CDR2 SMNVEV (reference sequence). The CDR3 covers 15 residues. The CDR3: CATALGGSHNQPQHF. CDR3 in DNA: TGTGCCACCGCCCTGGGAGGGAGCCACAATCAGCCCCAGCATTTT.

CDR3 loop: CASSLGGQVEQPQHF. CDR3 nucleotide sequence: TGCGCCAGCAGCTTAGGGGGCCAGGTAGAACAGCCCCAGCATTTT. The rearrangement uses TRBV5-1 and TRBJ1-5; 7 bases are a match to TRBD1. This CDR3 is 15 amino acids long. Germline-derived CDR1 and CDR2 are SGHRS and YFSETQ. The junction had 9 bases not matched to a gene; V was cut back by 2 bases and J by 7 bases.

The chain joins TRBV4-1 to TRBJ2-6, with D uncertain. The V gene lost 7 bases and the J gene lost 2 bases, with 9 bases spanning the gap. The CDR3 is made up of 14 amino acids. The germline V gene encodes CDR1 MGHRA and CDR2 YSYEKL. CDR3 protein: CASKDNTGANVLTF. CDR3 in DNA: TGCGCCAGCAAAGATAACACTGGGGCCAACGTCCTGACTTTC.

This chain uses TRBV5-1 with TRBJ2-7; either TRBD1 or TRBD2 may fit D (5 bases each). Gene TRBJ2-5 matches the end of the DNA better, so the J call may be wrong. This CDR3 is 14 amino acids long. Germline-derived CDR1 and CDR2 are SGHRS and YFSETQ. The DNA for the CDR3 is TGCGCCAGCAGCCCCCGGGGCCAGGGAGAGACCCAGTACTTC. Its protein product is CASSPRGQGETQYF.

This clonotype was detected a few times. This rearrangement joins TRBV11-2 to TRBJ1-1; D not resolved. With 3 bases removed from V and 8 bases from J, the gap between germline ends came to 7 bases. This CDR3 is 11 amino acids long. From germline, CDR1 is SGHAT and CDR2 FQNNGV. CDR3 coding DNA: TGTGCCAGCAGCTTGTCGGTGGAAGCTTTCTTT. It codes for CASSLSVEAFF.

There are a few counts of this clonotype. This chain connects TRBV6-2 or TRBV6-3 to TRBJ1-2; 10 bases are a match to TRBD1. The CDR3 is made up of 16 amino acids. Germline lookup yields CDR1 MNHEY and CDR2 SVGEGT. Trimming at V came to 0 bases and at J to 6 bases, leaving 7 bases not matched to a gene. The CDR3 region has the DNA TGTGCCAGCAGTTACTCGGGACAGGGGAGAGTGGATGGCTACACCTTC. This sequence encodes CASSYSGQGRVDGYTF.

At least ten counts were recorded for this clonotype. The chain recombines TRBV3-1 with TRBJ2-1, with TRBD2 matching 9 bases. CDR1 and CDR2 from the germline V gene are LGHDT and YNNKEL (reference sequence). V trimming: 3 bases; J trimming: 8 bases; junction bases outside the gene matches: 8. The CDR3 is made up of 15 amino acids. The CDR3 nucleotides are TGTGCCAGCAGCCAGGCAGCGGGGGGCGGACATGAGCAGTTCTTC. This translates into CASSQAAGGGHEQFF.

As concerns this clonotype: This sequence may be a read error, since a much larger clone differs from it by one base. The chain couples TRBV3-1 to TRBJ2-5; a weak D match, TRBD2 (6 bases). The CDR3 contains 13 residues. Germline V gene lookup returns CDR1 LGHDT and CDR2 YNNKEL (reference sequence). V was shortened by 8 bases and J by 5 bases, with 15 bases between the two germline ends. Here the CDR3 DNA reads TGTGCCAGCGGCCGGAGGGCCAGGGAGACCCAGTACTTC. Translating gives CASGRRARETQYF.

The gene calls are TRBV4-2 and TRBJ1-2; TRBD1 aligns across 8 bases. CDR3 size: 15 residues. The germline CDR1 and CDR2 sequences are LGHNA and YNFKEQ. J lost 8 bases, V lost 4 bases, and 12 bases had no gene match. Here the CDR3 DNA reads TGTGCCAGCAGCCCCCATAGTGGACAGGGAGACGGCTACACCTTC. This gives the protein CASSPHSGQGDGYTF.

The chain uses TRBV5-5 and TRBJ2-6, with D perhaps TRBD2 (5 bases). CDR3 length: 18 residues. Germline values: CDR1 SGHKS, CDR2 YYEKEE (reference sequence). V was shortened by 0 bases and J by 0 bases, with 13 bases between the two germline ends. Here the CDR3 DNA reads TGTGCCAGCAGCTTGGCCTGGAGGTCGAGCTCTGGGGCCAACGTCCTGACTTTC. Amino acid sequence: CASSLAWRSSSGANVLTF.

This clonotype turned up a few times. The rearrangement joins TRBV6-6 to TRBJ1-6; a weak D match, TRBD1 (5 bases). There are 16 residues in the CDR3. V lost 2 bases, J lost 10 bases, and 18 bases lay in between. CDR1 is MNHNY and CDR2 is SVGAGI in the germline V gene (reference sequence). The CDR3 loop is CASSYPHAREGSPLHF. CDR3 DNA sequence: TGTGCCAGCAGTTACCCCCATGCCAGGGAGGGCTCACCCCTCCACTTT.

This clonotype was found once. This chain's CDR3 is CSPRGGGYGYTF. Written as DNA, the CDR3 is TGCAGCCCCCGGGGGGGCGGCTATGGCTACACCTTC. V gene TRBV20-1 combines with J gene TRBJ1-2, with a weak D call TRBD1 (6 bases). CDR1 and CDR2 from the germline V gene are DFQATT and SNEGSKA (reference sequence). This CDR3 comprises 12 residues.

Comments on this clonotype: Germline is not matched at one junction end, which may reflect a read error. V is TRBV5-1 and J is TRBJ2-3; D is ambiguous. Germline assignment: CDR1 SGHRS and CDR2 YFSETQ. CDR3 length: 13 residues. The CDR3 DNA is TGCGCCAGCAGCTTTGAGTCCACAGATGCGCAGTATTTT. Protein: CASSFESTDAQYF.

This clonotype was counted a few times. The CDR3 coding sequence is TGTGCCAGTCCGACTAGCGGGGGGACCCCAATCTTTGATGCCTACAATGAGCAGTACTTC. This codes for CASPTSGGTPIFDAYNEQYF. The chain employs TRBV27 and TRBJ2-1; 13 nucleotides agree with TRBD2. The J call could be wrong; TRBJ2-7 is a better fit for the DNA end. The CDR3 loop spans 20 amino acids. CDR1 and CDR2 (germline): MNHEY, SMNVEV (reference sequence).

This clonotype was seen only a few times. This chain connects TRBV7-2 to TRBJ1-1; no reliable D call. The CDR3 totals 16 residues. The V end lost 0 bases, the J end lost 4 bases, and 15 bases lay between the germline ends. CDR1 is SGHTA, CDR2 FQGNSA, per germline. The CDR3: CASSLALARRSTEAFF. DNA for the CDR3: TGTGCCAGCAGCTTAGCGTTGGCCCGGAGGAGCACTGAAGCTTTCTTT.

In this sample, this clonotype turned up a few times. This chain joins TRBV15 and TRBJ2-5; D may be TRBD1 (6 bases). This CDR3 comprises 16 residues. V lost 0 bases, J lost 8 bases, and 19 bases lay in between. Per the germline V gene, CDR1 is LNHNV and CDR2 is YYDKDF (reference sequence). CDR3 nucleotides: TGTGCCACCAGCAGAGATTTGGTGGGAAGGACAGTTACCCAGTACTTC. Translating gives CATSRDLVGRTVTQYF.

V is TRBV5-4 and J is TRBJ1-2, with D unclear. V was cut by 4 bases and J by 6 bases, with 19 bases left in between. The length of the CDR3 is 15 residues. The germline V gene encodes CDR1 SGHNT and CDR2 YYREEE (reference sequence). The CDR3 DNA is TGTGCCAGCAGCCCGCGACGGGAGATATTCCATGGCTACACCTTC. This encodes CASSPRREIFHGYTF.

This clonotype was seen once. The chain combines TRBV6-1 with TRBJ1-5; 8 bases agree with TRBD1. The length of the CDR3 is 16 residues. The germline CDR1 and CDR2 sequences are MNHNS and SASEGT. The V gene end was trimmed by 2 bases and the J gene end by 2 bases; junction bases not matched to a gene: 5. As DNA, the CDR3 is TGTGCCAGCAGTGAAACAGGGGGAGTAGGCAATCAGCCCCAGCATTTT. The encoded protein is CASSETGGVGNQPQHF.

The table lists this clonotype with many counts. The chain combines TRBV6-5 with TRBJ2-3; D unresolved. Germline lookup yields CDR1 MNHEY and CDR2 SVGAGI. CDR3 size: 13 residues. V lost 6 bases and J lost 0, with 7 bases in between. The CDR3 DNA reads TGTGCCAGCAGGCCCGTGAGCACAGATACGCAGTATTTT. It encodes CASRPVSTDTQYF.

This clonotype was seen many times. Written as DNA, the CDR3 is TGCGCCAGCAGCCCCGGCTGGGGAGAGGAGACCCAGTACTTC. This codes for CASSPGWGEETQYF. This rearrangement joins TRBV4-1 to TRBJ2-5; TRBD2 is a possible D gene (5 bases). This CDR3 is 14 amino acids long. V lost 4 bases, J lost 5 bases, and 14 bases lay in between. Germline V gene lookup returns CDR1 MGHRA and CDR2 YSYEKL.

The DNA for the CDR3 is TGTGCCAGCAGCTTTGAGGAATACGTCACAGATACGCAGTATTTT. It is translated as CASSFEEYVTDTQYF. The chain uses TRBV5-6 and TRBJ2-3; D gene ambiguous. Germline V lookup: CDR1 SGHDT, CDR2 YYEEEE. The CDR3 totals 15 residues. Trimming stripped 2 bases from V and 2 bases from J, with 12 bases between.